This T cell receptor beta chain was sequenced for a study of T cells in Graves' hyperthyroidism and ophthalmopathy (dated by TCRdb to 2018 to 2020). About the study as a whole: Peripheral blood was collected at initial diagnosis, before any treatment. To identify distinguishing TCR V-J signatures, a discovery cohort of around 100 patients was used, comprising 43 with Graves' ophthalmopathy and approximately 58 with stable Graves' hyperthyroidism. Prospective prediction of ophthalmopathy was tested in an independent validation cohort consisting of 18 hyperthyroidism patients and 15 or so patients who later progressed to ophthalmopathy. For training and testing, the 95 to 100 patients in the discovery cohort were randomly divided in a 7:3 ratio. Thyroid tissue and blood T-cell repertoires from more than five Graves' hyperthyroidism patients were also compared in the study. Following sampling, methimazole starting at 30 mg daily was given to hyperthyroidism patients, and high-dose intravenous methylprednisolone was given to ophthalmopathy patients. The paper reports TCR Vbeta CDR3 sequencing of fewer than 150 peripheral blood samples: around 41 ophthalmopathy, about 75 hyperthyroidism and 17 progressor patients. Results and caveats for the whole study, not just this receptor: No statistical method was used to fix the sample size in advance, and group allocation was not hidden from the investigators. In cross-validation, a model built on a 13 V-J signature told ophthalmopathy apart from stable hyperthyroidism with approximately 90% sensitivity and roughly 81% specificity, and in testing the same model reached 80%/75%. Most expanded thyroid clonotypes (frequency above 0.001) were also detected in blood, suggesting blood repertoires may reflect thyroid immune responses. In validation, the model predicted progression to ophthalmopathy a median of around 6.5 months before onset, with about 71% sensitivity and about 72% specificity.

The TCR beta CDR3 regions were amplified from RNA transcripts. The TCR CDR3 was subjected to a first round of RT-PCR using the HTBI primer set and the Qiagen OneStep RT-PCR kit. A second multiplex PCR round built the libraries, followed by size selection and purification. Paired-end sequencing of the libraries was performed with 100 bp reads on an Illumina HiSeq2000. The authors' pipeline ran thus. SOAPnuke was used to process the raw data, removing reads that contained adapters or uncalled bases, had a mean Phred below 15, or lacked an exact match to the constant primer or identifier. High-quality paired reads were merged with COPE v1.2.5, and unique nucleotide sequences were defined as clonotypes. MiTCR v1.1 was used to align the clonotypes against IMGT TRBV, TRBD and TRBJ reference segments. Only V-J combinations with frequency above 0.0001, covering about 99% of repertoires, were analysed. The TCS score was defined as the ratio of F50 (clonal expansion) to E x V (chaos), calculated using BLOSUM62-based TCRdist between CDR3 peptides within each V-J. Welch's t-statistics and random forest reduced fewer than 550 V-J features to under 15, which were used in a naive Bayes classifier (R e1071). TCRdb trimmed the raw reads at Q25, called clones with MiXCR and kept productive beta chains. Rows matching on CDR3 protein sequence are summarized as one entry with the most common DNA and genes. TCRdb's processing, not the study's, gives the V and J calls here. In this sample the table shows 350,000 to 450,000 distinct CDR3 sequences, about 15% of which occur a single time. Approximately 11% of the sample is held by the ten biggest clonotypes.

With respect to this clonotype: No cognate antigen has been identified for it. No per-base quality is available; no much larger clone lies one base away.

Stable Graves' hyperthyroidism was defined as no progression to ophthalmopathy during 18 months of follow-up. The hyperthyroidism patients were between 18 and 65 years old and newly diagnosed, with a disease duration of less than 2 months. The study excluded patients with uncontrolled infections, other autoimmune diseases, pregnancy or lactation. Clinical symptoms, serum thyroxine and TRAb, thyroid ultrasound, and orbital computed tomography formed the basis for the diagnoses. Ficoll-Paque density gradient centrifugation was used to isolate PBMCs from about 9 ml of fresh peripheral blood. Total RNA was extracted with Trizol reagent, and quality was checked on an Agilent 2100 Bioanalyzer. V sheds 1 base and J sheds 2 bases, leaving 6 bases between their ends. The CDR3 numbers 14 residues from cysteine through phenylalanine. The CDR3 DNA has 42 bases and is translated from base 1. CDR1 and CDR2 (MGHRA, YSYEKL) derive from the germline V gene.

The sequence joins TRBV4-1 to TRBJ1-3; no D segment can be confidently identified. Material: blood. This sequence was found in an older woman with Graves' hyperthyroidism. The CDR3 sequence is CASSQAFPGNTIYF. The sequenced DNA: TGCGCCAGCAGCCAAGCTTTCCCTGGAAACACCATATATTTT.